This TCR beta chain was found in a study of cytomegalovirus exposure and HLA in healthy donors. Study-wide results and limits: Many donors shared some public TCRs, even though most TCR sequences were rare. Among TCR beta chains, those listed as cytomegalovirus-associated numbered over 150.

Comment on this clone: What it binds is not known.

Profiled with immunoSEQ multiplex PCR; TCRdb holds only in-frame clones, not every one. Here the sample spans roughly 140,000 clones, around 87% being singletons. The CDR3 length is 14 residues. From germline, CDR1 is SGHNT and CDR2 YYREEE (reference sequence). The J segment lost 4 bases and the V segment lost 3 bases, leaving 3 bases of the junction unmatched. This TCR came from a man between 18 and 29 years old in good health and CMV-seropositive. Specimen: PBMCs. The chain couples TRBV5-4 to TRBJ2-5; 10 positions match TRBD1. Here the CDR3 reads CASSSWTGGETQYF. The CDR3 nucleotides are TGTGCCAGCAGCTCTTGGACAGGGGGAGAGACCCAGTACTTC. Using reference TRBV5-4 and TRBJ2-5 for the parts outside the CDR3, the full variable domain is ETGVTQSPTHLIKTRGQQVTLRCSSQSGHNTVSWYQQALGQGPQFIFQYYREEENGRGNFPPRFSGLQFPNYSSELNVNALELDDSALYLCASSSWTGGETQYFGPGTRLLVL.